The 30 T cell receptor beta chains below come from one sample, sequenced in a study of T cell clones after liver transplantation. Clones were read by immunoSEQ multiplex PCR, and TCRdb kept only the in-frame ones, dropping some. Of tens of thousands of clones listed, approximately 93% were seen once; the top ten hold roughly 25%. This specimen was CD8+ T cells from blood, taken less than 27 months after liver transplant. The receptors derive from a human patient who received a liver transplant. Some of the T cells may derive from the graft donor.

A single count supports this clone. The genes are TRBV11-2 and TRBJ2-4; no firm D call. This CDR3 is 15 amino acids long. CDR1 SGHAT and CDR2 FQNNGV come from the germline V gene. Trimming removed 5 bases at V and 0 bases at J, with 11 bases between. The DNA of the CDR3 is TGTGCCAGCAGCCTAGGACGGATAGCCAAAAACATTCAGTACTTC. Its protein is CASSLGRIAKNIQYF.

This clone has just one count. The V and J genes are TRBV6-1 and TRBJ2-1; weak D call: TRBD1 (5 bases). V lost 10 bases and J lost 6, with 10 bases in between. The CDR3 length is 11 residues. CDR1 and CDR2 from the germline V gene are MNHNS and SASEGT. Written as DNA, the CDR3 is TGTGCCACAGGGCTCCTCAATGAGCAGTTCTTC. Amino acids: CATGLLNEQFF.

This chain joins TRBV2 and TRBJ1-5; D might be TRBD1 (6 bases). V was pared by 9 bases and J by 2 bases, with 11 bases between. The CDR3 contains 13 residues. The germline V gene encodes CDR1 SNHLY and CDR2 FYNNEI. CDR3 sequence: CASTGLGNQPQHF. The CDR3 DNA sequence: TGTGCCAGTACAGGGCTGGGCAATCAGCCCCAGCATTTT.

The chain employs TRBV4-3 and TRBJ2-7; D is unresolved. V gave up 0 bases and J gave up 2 bases, with 5 bases separating them. The CDR3 is 13 amino acids. Germline assignment: CDR1 LGHNA and CDR2 YSLEER. The CDR3, as DNA: TGCGCCAGCAGCCAAGACTCGACCTACGAGCAGTACTTC. Its translation is CASSQDSTYEQYF.

This rearrangement joins TRBV29-1 to TRBJ1-1; tentative D call: TRBD1 (5 bases). Trimming took 3 bases from V and 7 from J, leaving 21 bases between them. This CDR3 has 15 residues. Germline V gene data show CDR1 as SQVTM and CDR2 as ANQGSEA. This CDR3 reads CSVDPALGLPDEAFF. The CDR3 bases are TGCAGCGTTGACCCCGCCTTGGGACTACCTGATGAAGCTTTCTTT.

This chain joins TRBV4-2 and TRBJ2-3; 7 nucleotides agree with TRBD2. The CDR3 sequence is 15 residues long. V was clipped by 4 bases and J by 1 base; unmatched bases: 5. Germline CDR1 and CDR2: LGHNA and YNFKEQ. The chain's CDR3 is CASSPGLEGTDTQYF. The DNA of the CDR3 is TGTGCCAGCAGCCCAGGACTAGAGGGCACAGATACGCAGTATTTT.

The gene calls are TRBV10-3 and TRBJ1-3; no clear D. V shed 10 bases and J shed 0 bases, with 13 bases lying between them. This CDR3 is 14 amino acids long. Germline V gene data show CDR1 as ENHRY and CDR2 as SYGVKD. The CDR3 region has the DNA TGTGCCACTTCGGACGGAAACTCTGGAAACACCATATATTTT. Protein sequence: CATSDGNSGNTIYF.

The V gene is TRBV10-2, the J gene TRBJ2-5, with TRBD2 as a possible D gene (5 bases). The germline V gene has CDR1 WSHSY and CDR2 SAAADI. V lost 9 bases and J 1 base, leaving 15 bases between the germline ends. The CDR3 sequence is 14 residues long. The CDR3 DNA is TGCGCCAGTTCGGACTCCTCTCTCCAAGAGACCCAGTACTTC. It codes for CASSDSSLQETQYF.

The V and J genes are TRBV10-1 and TRBJ2-3, with D perhaps given as TRBD1 or TRBD2 (6 bases each). Germline CDR1 and CDR2: WNHNN and SYGVQD (reference sequence). V was trimmed by 0 bases and J by 4 bases, leaving 20 bases between them. This CDR3 contains 18 residues. The DNA for the CDR3 is TGCGCCAGCAGTGAGTCGGGGGGCCCTTCGGGAGTTCCAGATACGCAGTATTTT. Amino acid sequence: CASSESGGPSGVPDTQYF.

The CDR3, as DNA: TGTGCCAGCAGGCAGACCCGAGGAAACACCATATATTTT. It yields the protein CASRQTRGNTIYF. The chain employs TRBV6-6 and TRBJ1-3; no definite D call. Germline-derived CDR1 and CDR2 are MNHNY and SVGAGI (reference sequence). The CDR3 is 13 amino acids. V lost 6 bases and J 4 bases, leaving 10 bases between the germline ends.

This clone showed up just once. The gene calls are TRBV5-1 and TRBJ2-5; D not certain. The end of the DNA fits TRBJ2-7 better, so the J call may be wrong. Germline values: CDR1 SGHRS, CDR2 YFSETQ. This CDR3 contains 15 residues. The CDR3, as DNA: TGCGCCAGCAGCTTGGTTGACATGTCCAACTACGAGCAGTACTTC. As protein: CASSLVDMSNYEQYF.

The chain links TRBV28 to TRBJ1-1; no reliable D call. Germline CDR1 and CDR2: MDHEN and SYDVKM. The V gene lost 2 bases and the J gene lost 0 bases, with 10 bases spanning the gap. The length of the CDR3 is 15 residues. CDR3 in DNA: TGTGCCAGCAGTTTAGTTAGGAGCATGAACACTGAAGCTTTCTTT. Translating it yields CASSLVRSMNTEAFF. Based on the CDR3 plus reference TRBV28 and TRBJ1-1, the full variable domain is DVKVTQSSRYLVKRTGEKVFLECVQDMDHENMFWYRQDPGLGLRLIYFSYDVKMKEKGDIPEGYSVSREKKERFSLILESASTNQTSMYLCASSLVRSMNTEAFFGQGTRLTVV.

V gene TRBV6-1 combines with J gene TRBJ1-1; D perhaps matches TRBD1 (6 bases). The V end was cut by 6 bases, the J end by 4 bases, with 15 bases between. The CDR3 has 14 residues. Germline CDR1 is MNHNS and CDR2 is SASEGT. CDR3 protein: CASRGPGQATEAFF. As DNA, the CDR3 is TGTGCCAGCAGAGGTCCGGGACAAGCCACTGAAGCTTTCTTT.

The chain combines TRBV9 with TRBJ2-1; 8 nucleotides match TRBD2. V shed 3 bases and J 0 bases; nucleotides not matched to a gene: 8. Germline CDR1 reads SGDLS; CDR2 reads YYNGEE. This CDR3 spans 17 amino acids. The CDR3 here is CASSASLAGPSYNEQFF. The CDR3 bases are TGTGCCAGCAGCGCCAGCCTAGCGGGTCCCTCCTACAATGAGCAGTTCTTC.

The V gene is TRBV4-2, the J gene TRBJ2-2, with D possibly TRBD2 on 5 matching bases. This CDR3 region has 15 residues. Germline V gene lookup returns CDR1 LGHNA and CDR2 YNFKEQ. V lost 4 bases and J 4 bases, leaving 13 bases between the germline ends. CDR3 loop: CASSPISGATGELFF. The DNA for the CDR3 is TGTGCCAGCAGCCCAATCAGCGGTGCCACCGGGGAGCTGTTTTTT.

The V call is TRBV27, the J call TRBJ2-1; D uncertain. The germline gives CDR1 MNHEY, CDR2 SMNVEV (reference sequence). V lost 7 bases and J 2 bases, leaving 9 bases between the germline ends. CDR3 size: 13 residues. Here the CDR3 reads CASTPGPYNEQFF. The CDR3 bases are TGTGCCAGCACCCCCGGACCCTACAATGAGCAGTTCTTC.

J is TRBJ2-3 and V is TRBV6-1; perhaps D is TRBD1 or TRBD2 (5 bases each). The germline V and J ends were trimmed by 3 bases and 4 bases, with 20 bases remaining between them. Germline V CDR1 and CDR2: MNHNS, SASEGT. The CDR3 has 17 residues. The DNA for the CDR3 is TGTGCCAGCAGTGATCTGGGGCGGGCGGAGGTCCCAGATACGCAGTATTTT. Protein sequence: CASSDLGRAEVPDTQYF.

The chain's CDR3 is CASSNTDTQYF. The DNA of the CDR3 is TGTGCCAGCAGCAACACAGATACGCAGTATTTT. J is TRBJ2-3 and V is TRBV27; D is uncertain. The CDR3 has 11 amino acids. V was shortened by 6 bases and J by 2 bases, with 3 bases between the two germline ends. CDR1 and CDR2 from the germline V gene are MNHEY and SMNVEV (reference sequence).

This clone was found once. J is TRBJ2-7 and V is TRBV9; 10 positions match TRBD2. Trimming took 4 bases from V and 2 from J; bases not matched to a gene: 6. The CDR3 has 15 amino acids. The germline gives CDR1 SGDLS, CDR2 YYNGEE. The CDR3 DNA is TGTGCCAGCAGCACCGGACTAGCGGTTACCTACGAGCAGTACTTC. Translating it yields CASSTGLAVTYEQYF.

J is TRBJ2-2 and V is TRBV11-3; maybe TRBD2 (6 bases). Germline CDR1 reads SGHNT; CDR2 reads YENEEA. The CDR3 loop spans 17 amino acids. The ends were cut back, 1 base at V and 6 bases at J, with 18 bases in the middle. CDR3 DNA sequence: TGTGCCAGCAGCTTAGGGGCCGGGGACTGGTTGCCCGGGGAGCTGTTTTTT. Translated, it gives CASSLGAGDWLPGELFF.

This chain connects TRBV11-2 to TRBJ2-5, with 8 bases that match TRBD1. Germline trimming cut 1 base from V and 5 bases from J; bases unmatched to any gene: 6. Germline V gene data show CDR1 as SGHAT and CDR2 as FQNNGV. This CDR3 has 15 amino acids. The CDR3 spells CASSLVQGAWETQYF. In DNA, the CDR3 is TGTGCCAGCAGCTTAGTGCAGGGGGCGTGGGAGACCCAGTACTTC.

This chain uses TRBV5-1 with TRBJ2-1; 9 bases fit TRBD2. V was pared by 3 bases and J by 10 bases, with 11 bases of the junction left unmatched. The germline V gene has CDR1 SGHRS and CDR2 YFSETQ. The CDR3 is 15 residues long. The CDR3 nucleotides read TGCGCCAGCAGCTCGGATTCGACTAGCGGAGGGGAGCAGTTCTTC. Protein product: CASSSDSTSGGEQFF.

This clone turned up a few times. CDR3 sequence: CSVRTGLNEKLFF. The DNA of the CDR3 is TGCAGCGTTCGGACAGGTCTTAATGAAAAACTGTTTTTT. The chain joins TRBV29-1 to TRBJ1-4; 7 bases are shared with TRBD1. V lost 5 bases and J lost 4; bases outside the gene matches: 4. The germline V gene encodes CDR1 SQVTM and CDR2 ANQGSEA. CDR3 length: 13 residues. The entire variable domain, with the rest obtained from reference TRBV29-1 and TRBJ1-4, is as follows: SAVISQKPSRDICQRGTSLTIQCQVDSQVTMMFWYRQQPGQSLTLIATANQGSEATYESGFVIDKFPISRPNLTFSTLTVSNMSPEDSSIYLCSVRTGLNEKLFFGSGTQLSVL.

This chain links TRBV7-9 with TRBJ2-7; 12 positions agree with TRBD2. The CDR3 runs 17 residues. With V trimmed by 5 bases and J by 5 bases, 13 bases remained unmatched. The germline V gene has CDR1 SEHNR and CDR2 FQNEAQ (reference sequence). The CDR3 loop reads CASSPTHPTSGRDEQYF. DNA for the CDR3: TGTGCCAGCAGCCCCACTCATCCGACTAGCGGGAGAGACGAGCAGTACTTC.

The chain links TRBV9 to TRBJ2-7, with TRBD1 matching 9 bases. Trimming at V came to 7 bases and at J to 3 bases, leaving 8 bases not matched to a gene. This CDR3 is built from 14 residues. The V gene's germline CDR1 is SGDLS and CDR2 YYNGEE. As DNA, the CDR3 is TGTGCCAGCGGGGAGGGGGACAGGGACTACGAGCAGTACTTC. Translation: CASGEGDRDYEQYF.

The chain is built from TRBV7-9 and TRBJ2-5; possibly TRBD1 for D (6 bases). V was shortened by 6 bases and J by 2 bases, with 16 bases between the two germline ends. Per the germline V gene, CDR1 is SEHNR and CDR2 is FQNEAQ (reference sequence). The CDR3 contains 15 residues. CDR3 region: CASRPPGQQQETQYF. CDR3 sequence (DNA): TGTGCCAGCAGACCTCCAGGACAGCAACAAGAGACCCAGTACTTC.

The V and J genes are TRBV6-5 and TRBJ2-2, with TRBD2 as a possible D gene (6 bases). This CDR3 has 16 residues. V lost 0 bases to trimming and J lost 7 bases, with 15 bases between them. Germline values: CDR1 MNHEY, CDR2 SVGAGI. The CDR3 DNA reads as TGTGCCAGCAGTTACTCGAACGGGGAGGAAGTCGGGGAGCTGTTTTTT. Protein: CASSYSNGEEVGELFF.

The chain recombines TRBV15 with TRBJ2-1; 7 nucleotides agree with TRBD2. The CDR3 covers 14 residues. J gave up 3 bases and V 6 bases, and 5 bases lay outside the gene matches. Germline CDR1 is LNHNV and CDR2 is YYDKDF (reference sequence). In nucleotides, the CDR3 is TGTGCCACCAGACGAGCGGGAAACTACAATGAGCAGTTCTTC. Translation gives CATRRAGNYNEQFF.

V gene TRBV6-5 combines with J gene TRBJ2-3; D unresolved. Germline lookup yields CDR1 MNHEY and CDR2 SVGAGI. Trimming shortened V by 5 bases and J by 2 bases, and 11 bases separated the two germline ends. The CDR3 totals 14 residues. Here the CDR3 reads CASSRTPSTDTQYF. The CDR3 DNA is TGTGCCAGCAGTAGGACGCCATCCACAGATACGCAGTATTTT.

V is TRBV5-1 and J is TRBJ2-3; 12 bases match TRBD2. Germline V CDR1 and CDR2: SGHRS, YFSETQ. J was trimmed by 5 bases and V by 5 bases; bases with no gene match: 6. The CDR3 runs 15 residues. CDR3 coding DNA: TGCGCCAGCAGTCGACTAGCGGGAGATGTAGATACGCAGTATTTT. Protein: CASSRLAGDVDTQYF.